Listed below are T cell receptor beta chains from one sample, sequenced in a study of graft-versus-host responses after intestinal transplantation. Measured with immunoSEQ multiplex PCR; TCRdb has only the in-frame clones, and not every one. The table records about 9,500 clones, roughly 88% of them present only once. Sample: PBMCs, taken about 240 days after intestinal transplant. The origin of the receptors is a human patient who received an intestinal transplant, so some T cells may come from the graft donor. Both conserved end residues are part of each CDR3. Each record gives: CDR3 protein, CDR3 DNA, J gene, D gene, clone size, V gene. The D gene is left open where the match is weak. Part of the rows lack a size; the others show once, few, many or a class for expanded clones.

CASSWGLDTDTQYF TGTGCCAGCAGCTGGGGACTAGACACAGATACGCAGTATTTT TRBJ2-3 TRBD2 once TRBV7-3
CASSVSGSRDEQFF TGTGCCAGCAGTGTTAGCGGGAGTCGGGATGAGCAGTTCTTC TRBJ2-1 TRBD2 - TRBV2
CASSLGRDTGELFF TGTGCCAGCAGTTTAGGACGGGACACCGGGGAGCTGTTTTTT TRBJ2-2 - - TRBV28
CASSTRGGNTEAFF TGTGCCAGCAGCACACGAGGGGGGAACACTGAAGCTTTCTTT TRBJ1-1 - - TRBV7-2
CASSGIAGIGELFF TGTGCCAGCAGCGGTATAGCGGGAATCGGGGAGCTGTTTTTT TRBJ2-2 TRBD2 - TRBV9
CASSESGRYNEQFF TGCGCCAGCAGTGAGAGCGGGAGGTACAATGAGCAGTTCTTC TRBJ2-1 TRBD2 once TRBV10-1
CASSQDLQTLLGVGEQYF TGTGCCAGCAGCCAAGACCTCCAGACTCTTCTAGGAGTTGGCGAGCAGTACTTC TRBJ2-7 - - TRBV4-2
CASSQDGWRAGQETQYF TGTGCCAGCAGCCAAGATGGGTGGAGGGCCGGCCAAGAGACCCAGTACTTC TRBJ2-5 - - TRBV4-2
CASSLRSLTDTQYF TGTGCCAGCAGTTTACGGAGCCTCACAGATACGCAGTATTTT TRBJ2-3 - - TRBV27
CAISFGTRMYNEQFF TGTGCCATCAGTTTCGGGACTAGGATGTACAATGAGCAGTTCTTC TRBJ2-1 TRBD2 once TRBV10-3
CASSVEGHSNQPQHF TGTGCCAGCAGCGTAGAGGGACACTCTAATCAGCCCCAGCATTTT TRBJ1-5 - - TRBV9
CASSEWIDKANVLTF TGTGCCAGCAGTGAATGGATAGATAAGGCCAACGTCCTGACTTTC TRBJ2-6 - - TRBV25-1